The 18 T cell receptor beta chains in this list originate from one sample, sequenced in a study of tumor T cells in aggressive B-cell lymphoma. Assay: immunoSEQ multiplex PCR; the TCRdb copy retains only in-frame clones and omits some. This repertoire shows 3,800 or so clones, around 94% found once; its top ten account for 2.1%. Sequencing was done on a sample of tumor tissue. The receptors come from an adult with diffuse large B cell lymphoma.

The V gene is TRBV28, the J gene TRBJ2-3, with 10 positions matching TRBD2. The CDR3 runs 15 residues. The germline gives CDR1 MDHEN, CDR2 SYDVKM. The V and J ends lost 6 bases and 1 base, in that order; junction bases with no gene match: 4. This CDR3 is CASRKSGRGTDTQYF. The CDR3 DNA follows: TGTGCCAGCAGAAAAAGCGGGAGGGGCACAGATACGCAGTATTTT. Full variable domain (rest looked up from reference TRBV28 and TRBJ2-3): DVKVTQSSRYLVKRTGEKVFLECVQDMDHENMFWYRQDPGLGLRLIYFSYDVKMKEKGDIPEGYSVSREKKERFSLILESASTNQTSMYLCASRKSGRGTDTQYFGPGTRLTVL.

This clone has just one count. The chain carries TRBV7-2 and TRBJ1-1; D possibly corresponds to TRBD1 (6 bases). From germline, CDR1 is SGHTA and CDR2 FQGNSA. The ends were cut back, 1 base at V and 0 bases at J, with 12 bases in the middle. This CDR3 spans 16 amino acids. CDR3 in amino acids: CASSLGQAPMNTEAFF. The CDR3, as DNA: TGTGCCAGCAGCTTAGGACAGGCTCCCATGAACACTGAAGCTTTCTTT.

The chain joins TRBV20-1 to TRBJ1-2; D ambiguous. Germline CDR1 DFQATT, CDR2 SNEGSKA (reference sequence). The CDR3 loop spans 11 amino acids. V lost 6 bases to trimming and J lost 1 base, with 6 bases between them. CDR3: CSAEDNYGYTF. As DNA, the CDR3 is TGCAGTGCGGAGGATAACTATGGCTACACCTTC.

In the case of this clone: The junction shows a germline mismatch at one end, possibly a read error. The rearrangement uses TRBV20-1 and TRBJ1-2, with D perhaps TRBD1 (6 bases). CDR1 DFQATT and CDR2 SNEGSKA come from the germline V gene (reference sequence). The CDR3 contains 11 residues. CDR3 loop: CSAATGYVYTF. Written as DNA, the CDR3 is TGCAGTGCTGCAACAGGGTATGTCTACACCTTC.

This clone was seen once. The chain links TRBV5-6 to TRBJ2-3; unclear D gene. This CDR3 comprises 13 residues. CDR1 SGHDT and CDR2 YYEEEE come from the germline V gene. Trimming stripped 4 bases from V and 9 bases from J, with 15 bases between. The CDR3 region has the DNA TGTGCCAGCAGCCCGCTAAGGAGCGAAACGCAGTATTTT. Its protein product is CASSPLRSETQYF.

This chain connects TRBV7-9 to TRBJ1-1; 7 bases are a match to TRBD1. The CDR3 has 14 amino acids. Germline CDR1 reads SEHNR; CDR2 reads FQNEAQ (reference sequence). The V and J ends lost 4 bases and 6 bases, in that order; junction bases with no gene match: 8. CDR3 DNA: TGTGCCAGCAGCTCCTTCCTACAGGGGCCTGAAGCTTTCTTT. This sequence encodes CASSSFLQGPEAFF.

The chain is built from TRBV6-4 and TRBJ2-7; possibly TRBD2 for D (5 bases). From germline, CDR1 is MRHNA and CDR2 SNTAGT. This CDR3 is built from 13 residues. The CDR3, as DNA: TGTGCAACCACGAGGGAGATAGCACACGAGCAGTACTTC. As protein: CATTREIAHEQYF.

The chain couples TRBV12-5 to TRBJ2-7, with D possibly TRBD1 on 5 matching bases. Trimming pared 7 bases from V and 6 bases from J, leaving 25 bases between. The CDR3 sequence is 16 residues long. Looked up from germline, CDR1 is LGHNT and CDR2 is FRNRAP. CDR3 region: CASDQGYPHSPGEQYF. The CDR3 DNA follows: TGTGCTAGTGACCAGGGCTATCCCCACTCCCCCGGCGAGCAGTACTTC.

The J gene is TRBJ2-5, the V gene TRBV5-1; D unresolved. V lost 2 bases and J 2 bases, leaving 7 bases between the germline ends. The CDR3 has 13 residues. The germline V gene encodes CDR1 SGHRS and CDR2 YFSETQ. In DNA, the CDR3 is TGCGCCAGCAGCTTAATTCGGCAAGAGACCCAGTACTTC. It yields the protein CASSLIRQETQYF.

The rearrangement uses TRBV7-2 and TRBJ2-1; D remains ambiguous. Germline V CDR1 and CDR2: SGHTA, FQGNSA. The V and J ends lost 1 base and 8 bases respectively, with 12 bases between them. The CDR3 sequence is 14 residues long. CDR3 DNA sequence: TGTGCCAGCAGCTTAGTCGGTCTGCCCGATGAGCAGTTCTTC. Amino acids: CASSLVGLPDEQFF.

V is TRBV6-5 and J is TRBJ2-3, with 11 bases aligning to TRBD2. CDR1 and CDR2 from the germline V gene are MNHEY and SVGAGI. The J segment lost 0 bases and the V segment lost 8 bases, leaving 4 bases of the junction unmatched. This CDR3 contains 15 residues. The CDR3 reads CASLRLAGSTDTQYF. For the CDR3, the DNA is TGTGCCAGCTTGAGACTAGCGGGGAGCACAGATACGCAGTATTTT.

This rearrangement joins TRBV28 to TRBJ2-3; 8 nucleotides line up with TRBD2. This CDR3 has 15 residues. CDR1 and CDR2 (germline): MDHEN, SYDVKM. Trimming at V came to 8 bases and at J to 3 bases, leaving 10 bases not matched to a gene. CDR3 sequence (DNA): TGTGCCAGCCCCCCACCGGGAGGGCGGACAGATACGCAGTATTTT. Translating it yields CASPPPGGRTDTQYF.

A remark on this clone: In the same sample, other DNA sequences code for this CDR3. The CDR3 DNA is TGCAGCGTTGGGGGGACTAGCGGGATTTACAATGAGCAGTTCTTC. Amino acid sequence: CSVGGTSGIYNEQFF. The rearrangement joins TRBV29-1 to TRBJ2-1; 13 bases are shared with TRBD2. V lost 4 bases and J lost 4; bases outside the gene matches: 4. Germline assignment: CDR1 SQVTM and CDR2 ANQGSEA. The CDR3 loop spans 15 amino acids.

The chain carries TRBV18 and TRBJ1-1, with 8 nucleotides matching TRBD1. CDR1 is KGHSH, CDR2 LQKENI, per germline. After removal of 3 bases from V and 3 bases from J, the junction contained 3 bases not matched to a gene. The length of the CDR3 is 14 residues. The CDR3 DNA reads as TGTGCCAGCTCACCTCAGGGGGCTGACACTGAAGCTTTCTTT. Translated, it gives CASSPQGADTEAFF.

The chain couples TRBV5-4 to TRBJ1-5; tentatively, D is TRBD1 (6 bases). Germline V gene data show CDR1 as SGHNT and CDR2 as YYREEE (reference sequence). V was shortened by 5 bases and J by 5 bases, with 14 bases between the two germline ends. This CDR3 is 14 amino acids long. CDR3 protein: CASSRGGADQPQHF. The CDR3 nucleotides are TGTGCCAGCAGTCGAGGGGGGGCAGATCAGCCCCAGCATTTT.

The chain has TRBV18 and TRBJ2-6; no clear D gene. Per the germline V gene, CDR1 is KGHSH and CDR2 is LQKENI. V was shortened by 3 bases and J by 4 bases, with 7 bases between the two germline ends. This CDR3 is built from 14 residues. The CDR3 coding sequence is TGTGCCAGCTCACCCCCTTCGGGGGCCAACGTCCTGACTTTC. The encoded protein is CASSPPSGANVLTF.

The chain carries TRBV4-2 and TRBJ2-5, with TRBD2 as a possible D gene (7 bases). The CDR3 loop spans 16 amino acids. V was shortened by 1 base and J by 4 bases, with 16 bases between the two germline ends. The germline gives CDR1 LGHNA, CDR2 YNFKEQ. CDR3 loop: CASSQAGTGGPETQYF. The CDR3 region has the DNA TGTGCCAGCAGCCAAGCAGGTACGGGGGGCCCAGAGACCCAGTACTTC.

The V and J genes are TRBV2 and TRBJ1-2; the D gene is possibly TRBD1 (6 bases). Trimming shortened V by 6 bases and J by 5 bases, and 13 bases separated the two germline ends. Germline V gene sequence: CDR1 SNHLY, CDR2 FYNNEI. The CDR3 extends over 13 amino acids. The CDR3 coding sequence is TGTGCCAGCAGCGATCGGACAGAGTATGGCTACACCTTC. Translation: CASSDRTEYGYTF.